This TCR beta chain was sequenced in a study of cytomegalovirus exposure and HLA in healthy donors. CDR1 and CDR2 from the germline V gene are SGDLS and YYNGEE. The CDR3 totals 15 residues. J gave up 0 bases and V 3 bases, and 3 bases lay outside the gene matches. PCR involved 60 Vbeta and 13 Jbeta primers. Using immunoSEQ multiplex PCR, the repertoire was profiled, and TCRdb retains in-frame clones only, with some absent. This table holds approximately 85,000 clones, less than 65% found once. This sequence was found in a woman under 40 in good health and CMV-seropositive. The sequenced material came from PBMCs. The rearrangement links TRBV9 to TRBJ2-1; 7 nucleotides agree with TRBD1. DNA of the CDR3: TGTGCCAGCAGCGAAGACAGGGCCTCCTACAATGAGCAGTTCTTC. It encodes CASSEDRASYNEQFF.